The present entry profiles one T cell receptor (beta chain) with its context. This entry is derived from a study of blood T cell repertoires in COVID-19. CDR3 length equals 16 residues. The J segment lost 2 bases and the V segment lost 2 bases, leaving 9 bases of the junction unmatched. Germline loops: CDR1 SGHVS, CDR2 FQNEAQ. Those enrolled, adults aged roughly 18 to 90 years, came from about two dozen US areas. The table came from immunoSEQ multiplex PCR; TCRdb's copy has only in-frame clones and leaves some out. This table has about 250,000 clones, 85% to 90% appearing once. V usage is TRBV7-8 and J usage is TRBJ2-7; 7 positions agree with TRBD2. Sequenced: PBMCs or T cells enriched from blood (not recorded which). This clonotype was sampled from a man in his forties who had recovered from COVID-19. This CDR3 reads CASSLTRAGATYEQYF. The CDR3 DNA sequence: TGTGCCAGCAGCTTAACGCGTGCGGGAGCCACCTACGAGCAGTACTTC.